This section outlines one T cell receptor beta chain sequence together with its context. CD45RO negativity and positive selection for CCR7 defined naive CD8 cells, a population that excluded terminally differentiated effector memory CD45RA+ cells. The CDR3 contains 15 residues. V lost 1 base to trimming and J lost 2 bases, with 6 bases between them. The germline V gene has CDR1 SGHAT and CDR2 FQNNGV. The data are from a study of shared clonotypes between healthy human individuals. Genomic DNA of each subset was evenly split across several immunoSEQ plates. Sequencing was performed with immunoSEQ multiplex PCR; in TCRdb, only in-frame clones are kept and a portion is missing. Among 750,000 to 1,000,000 clones listed, more than 85% were seen once.

The chain uses TRBV11-2 and TRBJ2-6; D is unresolved. This clonotype was sampled from a man in his thirties or forties in good health. Sequences were obtained from naive CD8+ T cells sorted from blood. The CDR3 is CASSLGQTGANVLTF. The CDR3 DNA reads TGTGCCAGCAGCTTAGGGCAAACTGGGGCCAACGTCCTGACTTTC.